This entry lists 27 T cell receptor beta chains sequenced from one sample in a study of T cells in Graves' hyperthyroidism and ophthalmopathy. From RNA transcripts, TCR beta CDR3 regions were amplified. In the first-round RT-PCR of the TCR CDR3, the HTBI primer set was used. In TCRdb, the multiplex PCR reads were re-called with MiXCR into one record per CDR3 protein. This sample carries about 530,000 distinct CDR3 sequences, about a sixth of them seen once, and the ten largest clones take 17%. The sequencing sample was made of blood. These receptors all come from a woman under 30 with Graves' ophthalmopathy.

The chain employs TRBV28 and TRBJ1-1, with a tentative D call TRBD1 (5 bases). Germline V gives CDR1 MDHEN, CDR2 SYDVKM. CDR3 length: 16 residues. Trimming cost V 5 bases and J 5 bases, with 21 bases left between them. The CDR3 DNA follows: TGTGCCAGCAGTCCGCGACCCGGGACTACTAAAACTGAAGCTTTCTTT. This encodes CASSPRPGTTKTEAFF.

This clonotype turned up a few times. The chain recombines TRBV6-5 with TRBJ2-3; TRBD1 agrees at 10 bases. Germline trimming cut 2 bases from V and 3 bases from J; bases unmatched to any gene: 5. Looked up from germline, CDR1 is MNHEY and CDR2 is SVGAGI. CDR3 length: 16 amino acids. The CDR3 reads CASSYAPGQGTDTQYF. CDR3 coding DNA: TGTGCCAGCAGTTACGCCCCGGGACAGGGGACAGATACGCAGTATTTT.

This clonotype was detected ten times or more. The CDR3 reads CASGPGRHTEAFF. CDR3 coding DNA: TGTGCCAGCGGGCCGGGTCGGCACACTGAAGCTTTCTTT. The rearrangement links TRBV6-1 to TRBJ1-1; D is unresolved. The CDR3 spans 13 residues. Germline assignment: CDR1 MNHNS and CDR2 SASEGT. V lost 8 bases, J lost 3 bases, and 13 bases lay in between.

To note about this clonotype: At one of its ends the junction is not consistent with the germline gene, which may arise from a read error. The V and J genes are TRBV5-6 and TRBJ2-7; D is uncertain. The CDR3 runs to 14 residues. CDR1 SGHDT and CDR2 YYEEEE come from the germline V gene. The CDR3 reads CAGSPDLSSLEQYF. CDR3 nucleotide sequence: TGTGCCGGCAGCCCCGACCTCAGCTCTCTCGAGCAGTACTTC. The complete variable domain, with remaining parts taken from reference TRBV5-6 and TRBJ2-7, reads DAGVTQSPTHLIKTRGQQVTLRCSPKSGHDTVSWYQQALGQGPQFIFQYYEEEERQRGNFPDRFSGHQFPNYSSELNVNALLLGDSALYLCAGSPDLSSLEQYFGPGTRLTVT.

In this sample, this clonotype turned up a few times. The rearrangement links TRBV19 to TRBJ1-4; no firm D call. V lost 6 bases and J 3 bases, leaving 14 bases between the germline ends. This CDR3 is built from 15 residues. The germline V gene encodes CDR1 LNHDA and CDR2 SQIVND (reference sequence). CDR3 amino acids: CASSSVPEPNEKLFF. CDR3 in DNA: TGTGCCAGTAGCTCCGTGCCGGAGCCTAATGAAAAACTGTTTTTT.

The J gene is TRBJ2-2, the V gene TRBV6-6; no firm D call. The V gene's germline CDR1 is MNHNY and CDR2 SVGAGI (reference sequence). The germline V and J ends were trimmed by 0 bases and 5 bases, with 4 bases remaining between them. This CDR3 is built from 13 residues. CDR3 DNA sequence: TGTGCCAGCAGTTACTCCGAAACCGGGGAGCTGTTTTTT. It encodes CASSYSETGELFF.

This clonotype was counted ten times or more. This chain connects TRBV6-1 to TRBJ2-1; 9 nucleotides match TRBD2. The CDR3 spans 15 residues. Germline V gene sequence: CDR1 MNHNS, CDR2 SASEGT. V shed 6 bases and J 7 bases; nucleotides not matched to a gene: 10. CDR3 nucleotides: TGTGCCAGCAGCCCCGGGGCTAGCGGGAAAAATGAGCAGTTCTTC. This sequence encodes CASSPGASGKNEQFF.

V is TRBV7-3 and J is TRBJ2-7; 8 nucleotides match TRBD2. The CDR3 runs to 14 residues. Looked up from germline, CDR1 is SGHTA and CDR2 is FQGTGA. The V and J ends lost 6 bases and 2 bases, in that order; junction bases with no gene match: 6. CDR3 residues: CASSWAGGTYEQYF. The CDR3 DNA is TGTGCCAGCAGTTGGGCGGGGGGTACCTACGAGCAGTACTTC.

This clonotype was seen just once. This may stem from a read error, because a much larger clone lies one nucleotide away. The chain is built from TRBV7-2 and TRBJ2-7; D is undetermined. Germline V gene sequence: CDR1 SGHTA, CDR2 FQGNSA. The CDR3 totals 14 residues. Trimming left V 1 base short and J 0 bases short, with 7 bases between. CDR3 in amino acids: CTSSLVRSSYEQYF. DNA of the CDR3: TGTACCAGCAGCTTAGTGAGGAGCTCCTACGAGCAGTACTTC.

This chain links TRBV28 with TRBJ2-1; D may be TRBD2 (7 bases). In germline, CDR1 is MDHEN, CDR2 SYDVKM. The CDR3 sequence is 15 residues long. V lost 2 bases, J lost 7 bases, and 15 bases lay in between. This chain's CDR3 is CASSLRGGAGNEQFF. CDR3 in DNA: TGTGCCAGCAGTTTACGAGGGGGGGCGGGGAATGAGCAGTTCTTC.

The CDR3 loop reads CASSPAGGTQYF. CDR3 nucleotides: TGTGCCAGCAGCCCGGCAGGGGGTACGCAGTATTTT. The rearrangement joins TRBV3-1 to TRBJ2-3; 7 nucleotides align to TRBD1. This CDR3 has 12 residues. Germline V lookup: CDR1 LGHDT, CDR2 YNNKEL (reference sequence). V lost 4 bases, J lost 8 bases, and 3 bases stayed unmatched.

The table lists this clonotype with many counts. CDR3 residues: CASSFVTSGYTYEQYF. CDR3 bases: TGTGCCAGCAGCTTTGTGACTAGCGGGTACACCTACGAGCAGTACTTC. V usage is TRBV7-9 and J usage is TRBJ2-7, with 10 bases that match TRBD2. Germline V gene lookup returns CDR1 SEHNR and CDR2 FQNEAQ (reference sequence). The CDR3 covers 16 residues. V shed 3 bases and J 2 bases; nucleotides not matched to a gene: 7.

This clonotype occurred many times. The chain joins TRBV20-1 to TRBJ1-5; D is ambiguous. CDR3 length: 12 amino acids. The V end lost 2 bases, the J end lost 4 bases, and 6 bases lay between the germline ends. Germline V gene lookup returns CDR1 DFQATT and CDR2 SNEGSKA (reference sequence). The CDR3 DNA is TGCAGTGCTAGACCCAGGAATCAGCCCCAGCATTTT. This sequence encodes CSARPRNQPQHF.

This clonotype was counted a few times. The V and J genes are TRBV4-1 and TRBJ2-3, with TRBD2 matching 16 bases. Trimming took 3 bases from V and 2 from J; bases not matched to a gene: 8. The germline CDR1 and CDR2 sequences are MGHRA and YSYEKL. This CDR3 region has 19 residues. The chain's CDR3 is CASSHPGLAGGPDTDTQYF. The DNA of the CDR3 is TGCGCCAGCAGCCACCCGGGACTAGCGGGGGGGCCTGACACAGATACGCAGTATTTT.

This clonotype was seen at least ten times. The J gene is TRBJ2-1, the V gene TRBV30; 9 bases match TRBD2. The J segment lost 4 bases and the V segment lost 0 bases, leaving 4 bases of the junction unmatched. Germline CDR1 and CDR2: GTSNPN and SVGIG (reference sequence). This CDR3 comprises 15 residues. The chain's CDR3 is CAWSVSLAGYNEQFF. The CDR3, as DNA: TGTGCCTGGAGTGTTAGCCTAGCGGGATACAATGAGCAGTTCTTC.

Many counts were recorded for this clonotype. The rearrangement joins TRBV28 to TRBJ2-3; weak D call: TRBD2 (5 bases). The CDR3 extends over 18 amino acids. Trimming took 2 bases from V and 1 from J, leaving 19 bases between them. The V gene's germline CDR1 is MDHEN and CDR2 SYDVKM. In nucleotides, the CDR3 is TGTGCCAGCAGTTTACTAGCTCGTCGGGTACCCGGCACAGATACGCAGTATTTT. Residues: CASSLLARRVPGTDTQYF.

The V call is TRBV7-2, the J call TRBJ1-1; no clear D gene. This CDR3 comprises 15 residues. The V gene lost 2 bases and the J gene lost 0 bases, with 10 bases spanning the gap. CDR1 SGHTA and CDR2 FQGNSA come from the germline V gene. This CDR3 is CASSLSVSMNTEAFF. CDR3 coding DNA: TGTGCCAGCAGCTTATCGGTCAGCATGAACACTGAAGCTTTCTTT.

This chain links TRBV6-1 with TRBJ1-2; TRBD1 aligns across 7 bases. J lost 0 bases, V lost 6 bases, and 4 bases had no gene match. The germline V gene has CDR1 MNHNS and CDR2 SASEGT. This CDR3 has 14 residues. CDR3 loop: CASRQGPANYGYTF. The CDR3 region has the DNA TGTGCCAGCAGACAGGGGCCTGCTAACTATGGCTACACCTTC.

In its sample, this clonotype was seen many times. CDR3 region: CASSSDRDGYTF. CDR3 DNA: TGTGCCAGCAGCTCGGACAGGGATGGCTACACCTTC. V is TRBV7-9 and J is TRBJ1-2, with TRBD1 identical over 8 bases. This CDR3 has 12 amino acids. Germline CDR1 reads SEHNR; CDR2 reads FQNEAQ (reference sequence). V dropped 4 bases and J dropped 6; count of bases not matched to a gene: 1.

Many counts were recorded for this clonotype. This chain links TRBV6-1 with TRBJ1-1, with a weak D call TRBD1 (5 bases). The germline V gene has CDR1 MNHNS and CDR2 SASEGT. Trimming shortened V by 5 bases and J by 4 bases, and 14 bases separated the two germline ends. CDR3 length: 14 amino acids. CDR3: CASSQTTVSTEAFF. The DNA for the CDR3 is TGTGCCAGCAGTCAAACGACAGTTAGCACTGAAGCTTTCTTT.

The chain combines TRBV9 with TRBJ1-2; D is undetermined. V was shortened by 6 bases and J by 6 bases, with 15 bases between the two germline ends. The CDR3 covers 13 residues. In germline, CDR1 is SGDLS, CDR2 YYNGEE. The CDR3 sequence is CASTYGSEDGYTF. CDR3 coding DNA: TGTGCCAGCACCTATGGGAGCGAAGATGGCTACACCTTC.

This clonotype was seen only a few times. V is TRBV3-1 and J is TRBJ1-1, with a possible D match to TRBD1 (5 bases). The CDR3 loop spans 19 amino acids. V was cut by 3 bases and J by 3 bases, with 26 bases left in between. Germline V CDR1 and CDR2: LGHDT, YNNKEL (reference sequence). CDR3 in amino acids: CASSHAGHWGEETDTEAFF. The CDR3 DNA follows: TGTGCCAGCAGCCATGCTGGACATTGGGGTGAAGAAACGGACACTGAAGCTTTCTTT.

This clonotype was detected a few times. J is TRBJ2-7 and V is TRBV20-1; the match to TRBD1 covers 10 bases. The CDR3 loop spans 14 amino acids. Per the germline V gene, CDR1 is DFQATT and CDR2 is SNEGSKA (reference sequence). Unmatched junction bases numbered 10, after V lost 5 bases and J lost 6 bases. The CDR3 reads CSAGRTGGSGEQYF. CDR3 bases: TGCAGTGCTGGTCGGACAGGGGGATCGGGCGAGCAGTACTTC.

On this clonotype itself: The germline gene is not matched at one end of the junction; a read error may be the cause. V usage is TRBV7-9 and J usage is TRBJ1-1, with 7 positions matching TRBD1. Germline V gives CDR1 SEHNR, CDR2 FQNEAQ (reference sequence). The CDR3 consists of 16 residues. The chain's CDR3 is CAGSLDGGQMNTEAFF. The CDR3 DNA reads as TGTGCCGGCAGCTTAGATGGGGGACAGATGAACACTGAAGCTTTCTTT.

This clonotype came up many times. CDR3: CASSGLAHEQYF. Written as DNA, the CDR3 is TGTGCCAGCTCCGGACTAGCCCACGAGCAGTACTTC. The chain recombines TRBV3-1 with TRBJ2-7; 8 bases line up with TRBD2. CDR3 size: 12 residues. After removal of 8 bases from V and 5 bases from J, the junction contained 5 bases not matched to a gene. Germline V gene data show CDR1 as LGHDT and CDR2 as YNNKEL (reference sequence).

This chain links TRBV7-2 with TRBJ2-4; D may correspond to TRBD1 or TRBD2 (5 bases each). CDR3 length equals 19 residues. V lost 5 bases and J 0 bases, leaving 23 bases between the germline ends. Germline CDR1 reads SGHTA; CDR2 reads FQGNSA. In nucleotides, the CDR3 is TGTGCCAGCAGCCACCGGGACGGACTCCAAATTCTAGCCAAAAACATTCAGTACTTC. It codes for CASSHRDGLQILAKNIQYF. Supplemented by reference TRBV7-2 and TRBJ2-4, the full variable domain reads GAGVSQSPSNKVTEKGKDVELRCDPISGHTALYWYRQSLGQGLEFLIYFQGNSAPDKSGLPSDRFSAERTGGSVSTLTIQRTQQEDSAVYLCASSHRDGLQILAKNIQYFGAGTRLSVL.

This clonotype was seen more than once but under ten times. V is TRBV10-3 and J is TRBJ2-3; 13 positions match TRBD2. The junction had 14 bases not matched to a gene; V was cut back by 11 bases and J by 6 bases. Germline V gives CDR1 ENHRY, CDR2 SYGVKD. This CDR3 has 16 residues. CDR3 nucleotides: TGTGCCGTGGGAGGACGGACTAGCGGGGGTCTGGATACGCAGTATTTT. It is translated as CAVGGRTSGGLDTQYF.